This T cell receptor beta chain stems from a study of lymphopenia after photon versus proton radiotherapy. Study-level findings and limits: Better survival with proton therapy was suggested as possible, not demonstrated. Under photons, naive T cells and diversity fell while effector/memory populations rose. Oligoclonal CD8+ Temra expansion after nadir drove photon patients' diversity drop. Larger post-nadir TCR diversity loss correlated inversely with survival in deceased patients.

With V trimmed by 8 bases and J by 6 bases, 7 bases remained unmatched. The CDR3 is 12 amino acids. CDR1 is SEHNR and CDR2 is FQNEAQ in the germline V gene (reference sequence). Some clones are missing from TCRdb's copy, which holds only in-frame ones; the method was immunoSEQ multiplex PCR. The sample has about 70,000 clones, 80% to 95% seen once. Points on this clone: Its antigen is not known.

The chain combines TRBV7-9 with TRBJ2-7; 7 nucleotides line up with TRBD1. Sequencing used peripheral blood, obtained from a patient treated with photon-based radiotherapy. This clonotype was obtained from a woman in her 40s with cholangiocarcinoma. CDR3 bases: TGTGCCAGCTCCGCGACAGGGTCCGAGCAGTACTTC. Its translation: CASSATGSEQYF.